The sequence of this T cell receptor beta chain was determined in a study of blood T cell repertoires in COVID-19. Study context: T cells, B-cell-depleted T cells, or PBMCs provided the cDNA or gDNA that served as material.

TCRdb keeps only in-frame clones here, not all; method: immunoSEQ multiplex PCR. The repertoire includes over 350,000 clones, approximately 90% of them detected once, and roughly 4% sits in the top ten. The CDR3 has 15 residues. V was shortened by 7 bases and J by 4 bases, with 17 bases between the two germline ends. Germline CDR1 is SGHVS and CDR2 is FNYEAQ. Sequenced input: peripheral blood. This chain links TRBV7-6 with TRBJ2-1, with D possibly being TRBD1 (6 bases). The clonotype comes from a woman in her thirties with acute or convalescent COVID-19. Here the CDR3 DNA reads TGTGCCAGCACCCTTTATCCGGACAGATACAATGAGCAGTTCTTC. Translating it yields CASTLYPDRYNEQFF.